Shown below are 14 T cell receptor beta chains from a single sample sequenced in a study of cytomegalovirus exposure and HLA in healthy donors. Use of 60 Vbeta and 13 Jbeta primers characterized the PCR. Assay: immunoSEQ multiplex PCR; the TCRdb copy retains only in-frame clones and omits some. There are more than 90,000 clones in the sample; 75% to 90% occur only once, and approximately 3.6% lies in the top ten. The sample was PBMCs. The receptor set was obtained from a man under 40 in good health and CMV-seronegative.

The rearrangement uses TRBV7-9 and TRBJ2-5; TRBD1 is a possible D gene (6 bases). V was trimmed by 4 bases and J by 4 bases, leaving 10 bases between them. This CDR3 is built from 13 residues. From germline, CDR1 is SEHNR and CDR2 FQNEAQ (reference sequence). The CDR3 region is CASSSDSRETQYF. The DNA for the CDR3 is TGTGCCAGCAGCTCGGACAGCAGAGAGACCCAGTACTTC.

V gene TRBV4-3 combines with J gene TRBJ2-1; tentative D call: TRBD2 (6 bases). In germline, CDR1 is LGHNA, CDR2 YSLEER. The CDR3 extends over 15 amino acids. The ends were cut back, 7 bases at V and 4 bases at J, with 17 bases in the middle. The CDR3 loop reads CASTLSGPSYNEQFF. Here the CDR3 DNA reads TGCGCCAGCACCCTCAGCGGGCCATCATACAATGAGCAGTTCTTC.

V usage is TRBV27 and J usage is TRBJ1-5; no firm D call. Deletions cut 5 bases from V and 4 bases from J, with 15 bases between. Germline CDR1 is MNHEY and CDR2 is SMNVEV (reference sequence). This CDR3 has 15 amino acids. In DNA, the CDR3 is TGTGCCAGCAGTGCTCGACAAACGAATAATCAGCCCCAGCATTTT. It codes for CASSARQTNNQPQHF.

The chain employs TRBV27 and TRBJ1-2, with TRBD1 identical over 7 bases. The CDR3 has 15 amino acids. Losses at the gene ends were 2 bases for V and 3 bases for J; bases not matched to a gene: 6. Looked up from germline, CDR1 is MNHEY and CDR2 is SMNVEV (reference sequence). The CDR3 DNA follows: TGTGCCAGCAGTTTAGAAGGCAGGGGGGACTATGGCTACACCTTC. Translation gives CASSLEGRGDYGYTF.

V gene TRBV10-3 combines with J gene TRBJ2-7; tentative D call: TRBD1 (6 bases). The CDR3 has 20 residues. Looked up from germline, CDR1 is ENHRY and CDR2 is SYGVKD. V lost 0 bases and J lost 3, with 27 bases in between. The CDR3 nucleotides read TGTGCCATCAGTGAGTCGATCATCTTAGCAAGGCGGGCAGGGGTCTACGAGCAGTACTTC. Translated: CAISESIILARRAGVYEQYF.

The gene calls are TRBV27 and TRBJ2-2; 10 positions agree with TRBD1. Looked up from germline, CDR1 is MNHEY and CDR2 is SMNVEV (reference sequence). Unmatched junction bases numbered 13, after V lost 3 bases and J lost 6 bases. This CDR3 spans 18 amino acids. The CDR3 region is CASSFLPLDRGTSGELFF. The CDR3 bases are TGTGCCAGCAGTTTCCTCCCCCTGGACAGGGGGACATCCGGGGAGCTGTTTTTT.

The CDR3 sequence is CASSPQGKNTGELFF. Here the CDR3 DNA reads TGTGCCAGCAGCCCACAGGGGAAGAACACCGGGGAGCTGTTTTTT. The chain recombines TRBV4-2 with TRBJ2-2; 7 bases align to TRBD1. Germline V CDR1 and CDR2: LGHNA, YNFKEQ. The junction had 3 bases not matched to a gene; V was cut back by 4 bases and J by 1 base. There are 15 residues in the CDR3.

The chain is built from TRBV29-1 and TRBJ2-5; 11 bases align to TRBD2. The CDR3 is made up of 17 amino acids. Germline CDR1 reads SQVTM; CDR2 reads ANQGSEA. The ends lost 2 bases at V and 2 bases at J; junction bases unmatched: 10. The CDR3 nucleotides are TGCAGCGTTGAAACCCGAAAGACTAGCGGGACTCAAGAGACCCAGTACTTC. Translation gives CSVETRKTSGTQETQYF. Full variable domain (remainder filled in from reference TRBV29-1 and TRBJ2-5): SAVISQKPSRDICQRGTSLTIQCQVDSQVTMMFWYRQQPGQSLTLIATANQGSEATYESGFVIDKFPISRPNLTFSTLTVSNMSPEDSSIYLCSVETRKTSGTQETQYFGPGTRLLVL.

The chain combines TRBV30 with TRBJ1-6, with 8 bases identical to TRBD1. CDR3 length equals 15 residues. J lost 7 bases, V lost 1 base, and 6 bases had no gene match. CDR1 and CDR2 from the germline V gene are GTSNPN and SVGIG (reference sequence). The CDR3 reads CAWSGQGARNSPLHF. The CDR3 DNA reads TGTGCCTGGAGTGGGCAGGGGGCGCGGAATTCACCCCTCCACTTT.

The chain links TRBV4-1 to TRBJ2-5, with D perhaps matching TRBD1 (6 bases). CDR1 MGHRA and CDR2 YSYEKL come from the germline V gene. This CDR3 is 15 amino acids long. Trimming left V 0 bases short and J 5 bases short, with 13 bases between. The CDR3: CASSQDPGAEETQYF. CDR3 bases: TGCGCCAGCAGCCAAGATCCAGGGGCTGAGGAGACCCAGTACTTC.

With regard to this clone: The sample contains more than one DNA sequence encoding this CDR3. This chain uses TRBV2 with TRBJ1-5; tentative D call: TRBD1 (5 bases). Trimming cost V 3 bases and J 4 bases, with 7 bases left between them. Looked up from germline, CDR1 is SNHLY and CDR2 is FYNNEI. The CDR3 consists of 13 residues. CDR3 nucleotides: TGTGCCAGCAGTGAGTACAGGAATCAGCCCCAGCATTTT. Translated, it gives CASSEYRNQPQHF.

V and J are TRBV2 and TRBJ1-5; a possible D gene is TRBD1 (5 bases). In germline, CDR1 is SNHLY, CDR2 FYNNEI. The V gene lost 5 bases and the J gene lost 3 bases, with 8 bases spanning the gap. The length of the CDR3 is 13 residues. CDR3 residues: CASSRDYNQPQHF. The CDR3 DNA is TGTGCCAGCAGTAGGGACTACAATCAGCCCCAGCATTTT.

This clone was observed once. The V call is TRBV2, the J call TRBJ1-4, with D unclear. Looked up from germline, CDR1 is SNHLY and CDR2 is FYNNEI. V lost 10 bases, J lost 0 bases, and 12 bases lay in between. The CDR3 contains 14 residues. This CDR3 reads CATLRLATNEKLFF. The CDR3 bases are TGTGCCACCCTCAGACTCGCAACTAATGAAAAACTGTTTTTT.

This chain uses TRBV29-1 with TRBJ1-1; TRBD1 matches 7 bases. J lost 8 bases, V lost 5 bases, and 2 bases had no gene match. The CDR3 is 10 residues long. CDR1 is SQVTM and CDR2 is ANQGSEA in the germline V gene. Here the CDR3 DNA reads TGCAGCGTTTTGACAGGGGAAGCTTTCTTT. Translated, it gives CSVLTGEAFF.